The text below deals with one T cell receptor beta chain. Compared with germline, one end of the junction differs, possibly owing to a read error. This CDR3 has 13 amino acids. Germline CDR1 MDHEN, CDR2 SYDVKM. Donors were grouped by their self-reported clinical history. Assay: immunoSEQ multiplex PCR; the TCRdb copy retains only in-frame clones and omits some. The table includes roughly 300,000 clones, 80% to 95% detected once. These data originate in a study of blood T cell repertoires in COVID-19. The genes are TRBV28 and TRBJ2-3; 13 positions match TRBD2. The sequencing sample was made of PBMCs or T cells enriched from blood (not recorded which). This receptor was taken from a woman aged 30 to 39 who had recovered from COVID-19. The CDR3 nucleotides read TGTGCCAGCAGTTTACCGACTAGCGGGGGGCGAGGTTTT. Translated, it gives CASSLPTSGGRGF. The full variable domain, completed using reference TRBV28 and TRBJ2-3, is DVKVTQSSRYLVKRTGEKVFLECVQDMDHENMFWYRQDPGLGLRLIYFSYDVKMKEKGDIPEGYSVSREKKERFSLILESASTNQTSMYLCASSLPTSGGRGFGPGTRLTVL.